Below, 17 T cell receptor beta chains from the same sample are listed, as sequenced in a study of radiotherapy plus CTLA-4 blockade in lung cancer. The table came from immunoSEQ multiplex PCR; TCRdb's copy has only in-frame clones and leaves some out. Here the sample spans about 41,000 clones, approximately 76% being singletons. Sequenced material: peripheral blood, taken from a patient treated with radiotherapy plus ipilimumab. All receptors derive from a human donor with non-small cell lung cancer who had stable disease on radiotherapy plus ipilimumab.

This clone was seen only a few times. This chain uses TRBV9 with TRBJ1-2; the D is unclear. The CDR3 length is 13 residues. The V end was cut by 0 bases, the J end by 4 bases, with 7 bases between. Germline-derived CDR1 and CDR2 are SGDLS and YYNGEE. CDR3 residues: CASSVGGIYGYTF. In nucleotides, the CDR3 is TGTGCCAGCAGCGTAGGGGGTATCTATGGCTACACCTTC. The full variable domain, rest sourced from reference TRBV9 and TRBJ1-2, is DSGVTQTPKHLITATGQRVTLRCSPRSGDLSVYWYQQSLDQGLQFLIQYYNGEERAKGNILERFSAQQFPDLHSELNLSSLELGDSALYFCASSVGGIYGYTFGSGTRLTVV.

V gene TRBV7-2 combines with J gene TRBJ2-3, with 9 bases aligning to TRBD1. Germline CDR1 reads SGHTA; CDR2 reads FQGNSA. The V gene end was trimmed by 5 bases and the J gene end by 7 bases; junction bases not matched to a gene: 10. There are 15 residues in the CDR3. The chain's CDR3 is CASSVVQGARNTQYF. The CDR3, as DNA: TGTGCCAGCAGCGTAGTACAGGGGGCAAGGAATACGCAGTATTTT.

This sequence joins TRBV27 and TRBJ1-5; possible D gene TRBD1, 5 bases. This CDR3 spans 12 amino acids. Germline CDR1 is MNHEY and CDR2 is SMNVEV (reference sequence). With 6 bases removed from V and 4 bases from J, the gap between germline ends came to 7 bases. The DNA for the CDR3 is TGTGCCAGCAGGGGACCGAATCAGCCCCAGCATTTT. It specifies CASRGPNQPQHF.

V is TRBV10-1 and J is TRBJ1-5, with 9 positions matching TRBD1. Germline V gene lookup returns CDR1 WNHNN and CDR2 SYGVQD (reference sequence). This CDR3 contains 16 residues. The V gene end was trimmed by 4 bases and the J gene end by 4 bases; junction bases not matched to a gene: 8. CDR3 in DNA: TGCGCCAGCAGTGCCGGCCCCGGACAGGGGAATCAGCCCCAGCATTTT. Translating gives CASSAGPGQGNQPQHF.

Only a few counts were recorded for this clone. This sequence joins TRBV5-4 and TRBJ2-2, with 16 nucleotides matching TRBD2. The junction had 9 bases not matched to a gene; V was cut back by 5 bases and J by 5 bases. Germline CDR1 is SGHNT and CDR2 is YYREEE (reference sequence). The CDR3 contains 18 residues. CDR3 DNA: TGTGCCAGCAGACAGGGACTAGCGGGGGGGCTAGGGACCGGGGAGCTGTTTTTT. Translated, it gives CASRQGLAGGLGTGELFF.

This chain links TRBV4-3 with TRBJ2-5; tentative D call: TRBD1 (6 bases). This CDR3 comprises 13 residues. Germline loops: CDR1 LGHNA, CDR2 YSLEER. Trimming shortened V by 1 base and J by 5 bases, and 8 bases separated the two germline ends. CDR3 in amino acids: CASSQVTGETQYF. DNA of the CDR3: TGCGCCAGCAGCCAAGTTACAGGGGAGACCCAGTACTTC.

Remarks on this clone: The limits of the CDR3 on the DNA are not certain, so only TCRdb's listed CDR3 is given. J is TRBJ1-5 and V is TRBV12-2; TRBD1, the D gene given by the table, was not confirmed from the DNA. TRBV12-2 is a pseudogene. From its first to its last residue, the CDR3 has 20 amino acids. CDR3 in amino acids: CASRFLRVGQGARGNQPQHF.

The chain joins TRBV28 to TRBJ2-5; 8 bases agree with TRBD1. CDR1 is MDHEN and CDR2 is SYDVKM in the germline V gene. V lost 7 bases to trimming and J lost 5 bases; unmatched junction nucleotides: 6. The CDR3 sequence is 13 residues long. The CDR3 bases are TGTGCCAGCAACTCTGGACAGGGTGAGACCCAGTACTTC. Encoded protein: CASNSGQGETQYF.

This clone was observed once. The V and J genes are TRBV5-1 and TRBJ1-3; no clear D gene. V was pared by 2 bases and J by 1 base, with 22 bases between. This CDR3 spans 19 amino acids. The germline CDR1 and CDR2 sequences are SGHRS and YFSETQ. The CDR3 coding sequence is TGCGCCAGCAGCTTACCCACCCCAGGAGTGTGGGGTTCTGGAAACACCATATATTTT. Its protein is CASSLPTPGVWGSGNTIYF.

Here the CDR3 reads CASSQGGLAGGGTGELFF. CDR3 in DNA: TGCGCCAGCAGCCAAGGGGGGTTAGCGGGGGGCGGTACCGGGGAGCTGTTTTTT. This chain links TRBV4-1 with TRBJ2-2; TRBD2 aligns across 10 bases. Germline V gene data show CDR1 as MGHRA and CDR2 as YSYEKL. V was clipped by 1 base and J by 5 bases; unmatched bases: 10. CDR3 size: 18 residues.

J is TRBJ2-3 and V is TRBV5-1, with D possibly being TRBD1 (6 bases). CDR1 is SGHRS, CDR2 YFSETQ, per germline. CDR3 size: 16 residues. V was cut by 4 bases and J by 0 bases, with 15 bases left in between. The CDR3 spells CASSLQGKLSTDTQYF. Here the CDR3 DNA reads TGCGCCAGCAGCCTACAGGGTAAACTTAGCACAGATACGCAGTATTTT.

J is TRBJ2-1 and V is TRBV28; no clear D gene. The CDR3 spans 14 residues. The germline CDR1 and CDR2 sequences are MDHEN and SYDVKM. Trimming removed 2 bases from V and 8 bases from J, with 13 bases in between. As DNA, the CDR3 is TGTGCCAGCAGTTTACCGCAGGCCAGACATGAGCAGTTCTTC. Its protein product is CASSLPQARHEQFF.

This chain connects TRBV6-5 to TRBJ2-3; possible D gene TRBD2, 5 bases. V was pared by 0 bases and J by 1 base, with 11 bases between. The CDR3 has 16 amino acids. Germline V gene data show CDR1 as MNHEY and CDR2 as SVGAGI. The DNA of the CDR3 is TGTGCCAGCAGTTACTCGAATAACGGGGGCACAGATACGCAGTATTTT. It translates to CASSYSNNGGTDTQYF.

The chain has TRBV30 and TRBJ2-7; 11 bases map to TRBD1. The V gene end was trimmed by 3 bases and the J gene end by 3 bases; junction bases not matched to a gene: 7. CDR3 size: 15 residues. Germline lookup yields CDR1 GTSNPN and CDR2 SVGIG (reference sequence). The CDR3 DNA reads as TGTGCCTGGAGATTGGACAGGGGGCTAGGCTACGAGCAGTACTTC. Amino acid sequence: CAWRLDRGLGYEQYF.

The CDR3 bases are TGTGCCATCAGTGAATGGACATCTGGAAACACCATATATTTT. It translates to CAISEWTSGNTIYF. The chain has TRBV10-3 and TRBJ1-3; D is possibly TRBD1 (5 bases). Trimming shortened V by 3 bases and J by 1 base, and 7 bases separated the two germline ends. Germline CDR1 ENHRY, CDR2 SYGVKD. The CDR3 loop spans 14 amino acids.

J is TRBJ1-5 and V is TRBV19; weak D call: TRBD1 (6 bases). This CDR3 has 15 residues. CDR1 and CDR2 from the germline V gene are LNHDA and SQIVND (reference sequence). The V and J ends lost 5 bases and 0 bases respectively, with 11 bases between them. CDR3 DNA sequence: TGTGCCAGTAGTCCCGGACAGTCTAGCAATCAGCCCCAGCATTTT. Residues: CASSPGQSSNQPQHF. Variable domain in full (rest from reference TRBV19 and TRBJ1-5): DGGITQSPKYLFRKEGQNVTLSCEQNLNHDAMYWYRQDPGQGLRLIYYSQIVNDFQKGDIAEGYSVSREKKESFPLTVTSAQKNPTAFYLCASSPGQSSNQPQHFGDGTRLSIL.

V usage is TRBV5-1 and J usage is TRBJ1-3; 12 nucleotides line up with TRBD1. V was pared by 4 bases and J by 4 bases, with 6 bases of the junction left unmatched. Looked up from germline, CDR1 is SGHRS and CDR2 is YFSETQ. CDR3 length: 16 amino acids. The CDR3 DNA reads TGCGCCAGCAGCCCGGGACAGGGGGCGCTGGGAAACACCATATATTTT. This encodes CASSPGQGALGNTIYF.